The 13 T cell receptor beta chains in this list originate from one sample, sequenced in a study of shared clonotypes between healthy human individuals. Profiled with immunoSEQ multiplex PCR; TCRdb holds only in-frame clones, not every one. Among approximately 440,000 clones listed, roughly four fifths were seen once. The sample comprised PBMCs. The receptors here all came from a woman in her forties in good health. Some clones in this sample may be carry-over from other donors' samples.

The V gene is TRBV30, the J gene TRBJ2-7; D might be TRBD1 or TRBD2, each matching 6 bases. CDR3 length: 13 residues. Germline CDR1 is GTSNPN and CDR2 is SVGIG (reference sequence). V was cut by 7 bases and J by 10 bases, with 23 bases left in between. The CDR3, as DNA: TGTGCCTCGGAGGGCAGGGGATCACGTGAACAGTACTTC. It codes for CASEGRGSREQYF.

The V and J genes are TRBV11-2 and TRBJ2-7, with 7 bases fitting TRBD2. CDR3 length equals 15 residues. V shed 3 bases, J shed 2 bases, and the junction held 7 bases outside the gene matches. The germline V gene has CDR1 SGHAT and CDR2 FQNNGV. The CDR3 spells CASSFGGRVPYEQYF. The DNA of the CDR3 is TGTGCCAGCAGCTTTGGTGGGAGGGTGCCCTACGAGCAGTACTTC.

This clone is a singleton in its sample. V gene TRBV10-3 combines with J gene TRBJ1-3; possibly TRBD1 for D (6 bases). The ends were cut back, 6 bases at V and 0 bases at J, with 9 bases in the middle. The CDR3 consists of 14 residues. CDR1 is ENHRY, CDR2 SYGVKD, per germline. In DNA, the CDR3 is TGTGCCATCAGGTCAGGGGACTCTGGAAACACCATATATTTT. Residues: CAIRSGDSGNTIYF.

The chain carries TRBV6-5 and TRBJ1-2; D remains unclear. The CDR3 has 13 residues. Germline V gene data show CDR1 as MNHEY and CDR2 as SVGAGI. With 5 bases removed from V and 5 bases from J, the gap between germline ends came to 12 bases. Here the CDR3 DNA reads TGTGCCAGCAGTCGGGTGTCGGATTATGGCTACACCTTC. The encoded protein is CASSRVSDYGYTF.

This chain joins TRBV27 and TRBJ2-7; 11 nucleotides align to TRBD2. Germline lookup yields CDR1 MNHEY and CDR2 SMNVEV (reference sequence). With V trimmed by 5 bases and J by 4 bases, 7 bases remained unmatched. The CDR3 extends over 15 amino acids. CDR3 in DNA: TGTGCCAGCAGTCCCGGGACTAGCGGAGAATACGAGCAGTACTTC. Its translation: CASSPGTSGEYEQYF.

In DNA, the CDR3 is TGTGCCATCAGTGACAGGGTGAACTATGGCTACACCTTC. As protein: CAISDRVNYGYTF. The chain has TRBV10-3 and TRBJ1-2; a weak D match, TRBD1 (5 bases). This CDR3 contains 13 residues. Trimming removed 3 bases from V and 2 bases from J, with 7 bases in between. Germline V gene lookup returns CDR1 ENHRY and CDR2 SYGVKD.

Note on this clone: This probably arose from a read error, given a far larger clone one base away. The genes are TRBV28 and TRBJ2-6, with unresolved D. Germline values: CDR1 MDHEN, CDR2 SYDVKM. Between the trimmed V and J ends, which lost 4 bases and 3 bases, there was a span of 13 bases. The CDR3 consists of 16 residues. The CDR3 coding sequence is TGTGCCAGCAGTTCCGAACAGTTAGATGGGGCCAACGTCCTGACTTTC. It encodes CASSSEQLDGANVLTF.

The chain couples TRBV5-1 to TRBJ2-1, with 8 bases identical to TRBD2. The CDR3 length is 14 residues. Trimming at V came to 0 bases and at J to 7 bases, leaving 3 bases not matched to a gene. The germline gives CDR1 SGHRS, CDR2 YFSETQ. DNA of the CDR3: TGCGCCAGCAGCTTGGGACTAGCGATTAATGAGCAGTTCTTC. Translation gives CASSLGLAINEQFF.

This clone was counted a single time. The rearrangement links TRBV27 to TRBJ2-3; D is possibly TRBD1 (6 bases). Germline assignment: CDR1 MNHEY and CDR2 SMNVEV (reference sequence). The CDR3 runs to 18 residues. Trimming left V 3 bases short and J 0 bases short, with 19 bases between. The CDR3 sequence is CASSFLGTSLGSTDTQYF. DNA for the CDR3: TGTGCCAGCAGTTTCCTCGGGACAAGTTTAGGCAGCACAGATACGCAGTATTTT.

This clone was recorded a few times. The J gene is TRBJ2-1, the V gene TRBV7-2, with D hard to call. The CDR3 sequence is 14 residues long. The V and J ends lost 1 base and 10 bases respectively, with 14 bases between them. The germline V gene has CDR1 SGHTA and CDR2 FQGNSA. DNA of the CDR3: TGTGCCAGCAGCTTAGTCGCAGTTTCCCACGAGCAGTTCTTC. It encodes CASSLVAVSHEQFF.

The CDR3 is CARSKQEVNTEAFF. The DNA of the CDR3 is TGTGCCAGAAGTAAACAGGAGGTGAACACTGAAGCTTTCTTT. V is TRBV5-3 and J is TRBJ1-1; possibly TRBD1 for D (5 bases). TRBV5-3 is filed as an ORF, its function uncertain. V lost 5 bases and J 0 bases, leaving 11 bases between the germline ends. The CDR3 spans 14 residues.

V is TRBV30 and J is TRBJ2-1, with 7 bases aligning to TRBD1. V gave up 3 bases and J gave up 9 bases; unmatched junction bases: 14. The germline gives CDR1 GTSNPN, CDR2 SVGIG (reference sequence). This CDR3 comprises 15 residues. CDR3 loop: CAWRTGYGVLGEQFF. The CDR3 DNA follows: TGTGCCTGGAGGACAGGGTATGGGGTCCTCGGTGAGCAGTTCTTC.

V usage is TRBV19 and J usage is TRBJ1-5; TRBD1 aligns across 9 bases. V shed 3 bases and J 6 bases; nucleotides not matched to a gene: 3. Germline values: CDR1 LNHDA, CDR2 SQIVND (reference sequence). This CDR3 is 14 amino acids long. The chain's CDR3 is CASSIGDRVQPQHF. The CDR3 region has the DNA TGTGCCAGTAGTATCGGGGACAGGGTTCAGCCCCAGCATTTT.